The 9 T cell receptor beta chains given below trace back to one sample, sequenced in a study of T cells after yellow fever vaccination. Each CDR3 protein gets one entry after TCRdb re-called the 5' RACE reads with MiXCR. This table holds about 220,000 distinct CDR3 sequences, 2.5% to 3.5% found once. Specimen: CD4+ T cells sorted from PBMCs, collected 10 days after the yellow fever booster vaccination. The receptors here all came from a man in his late teens or twenties who received the YFV17D yellow fever vaccine.

J is TRBJ1-1 and V is TRBV7-2; D call uncertain. This CDR3 has 13 residues. Germline V gives CDR1 SGHTA, CDR2 FQGNSA. The V and J ends lost 4 bases and 5 bases respectively, with 11 bases between them. Here the CDR3 reads CASSSGGRTEAFF. The CDR3 DNA follows: TGTGCCAGCAGCTCTGGAGGCCGTACTGAAGCTTTCTTT.

This clonotype came up a few times. V is TRBV10-2 and J is TRBJ2-7; D possibly corresponds to TRBD2 (7 bases). CDR1 is WSHSY, CDR2 SAAADI, per germline. Trimming took off 5 bases at V and 2 bases at J, with 19 bases between the two ends. The CDR3 length is 16 residues. CDR3: CASSYRVQGGTYEQYF. CDR3 sequence (DNA): TGCGCCAGCAGTTACAGGGTTCAGGGAGGGACCTACGAGCAGTACTTC.

This clonotype was seen repeatedly, ten times or more. The chain joins TRBV18 to TRBJ2-5; 10 positions agree with TRBD2. The germline V gene has CDR1 KGHSH and CDR2 LQKENI. The CDR3 consists of 16 residues. V dropped 2 bases and J dropped 5; count of bases not matched to a gene: 8. The CDR3 sequence is CASSPGLAAAGETQYF. CDR3 nucleotides: TGTGCCAGCTCACCAGGACTAGCGGCCGCAGGGGAGACCCAGTACTTC.

This clonotype was seen more than once but under ten times. The chain couples TRBV20-1 to TRBJ2-1; no reliable D call. Trimming took 5 bases from V and 3 from J, leaving 5 bases between them. Germline assignment: CDR1 DFQATT and CDR2 SNEGSKA (reference sequence). CDR3 length: 11 amino acids. The CDR3 spells CSAFHYNEQFF. CDR3 in DNA: TGCAGTGCTTTCCACTACAATGAGCAGTTCTTC.

The table lists this clonotype with many counts. The J gene is TRBJ1-6, the V gene TRBV10-3, with 8 positions matching TRBD1. The CDR3 runs to 14 residues. Germline V CDR1 and CDR2: ENHRY, SYGVKD. The trim removed 6 bases at V and 7 bases at J, leaving 5 bases unmatched. CDR3 DNA sequence: TGTGCCATCAGGAAAGGACAGGGAAATTCACCCCTCCACTTT. It yields the protein CAIRKGQGNSPLHF.

This clonotype was detected many times. This rearrangement joins TRBV7-2 to TRBJ1-5; D unresolved. The CDR3 contains 16 residues. From germline, CDR1 is SGHTA and CDR2 FQGNSA. Trimming cost V 3 bases and J 6 bases, with 18 bases left between them. The CDR3 DNA sequence: TGTGCCAGCAGCTTGCGCGGCAGTGGGTCCAGTCAGCCCCAGCATTTT. Translated: CASSLRGSGSSQPQHF.

This clonotype was counted between two and nine times. This sequence joins TRBV20-1 and TRBJ1-2, with D possibly being TRBD1 (5 bases). The CDR3 totals 14 residues. From germline, CDR1 is DFQATT and CDR2 SNEGSKA (reference sequence). CDR3 nucleotides: TGCCTTCCCCCAGGTGGAAAAGGGACCTATGGCTACACCTTC. Translated: CLPPGGKGTYGYTF.

This clonotype has ten or more counts. The chain links TRBV5-1 to TRBJ1-1, with TRBD1 matching 9 bases. The CDR3 contains 14 residues. The trim removed 4 bases at V and 6 bases at J, leaving 7 bases unmatched. From germline, CDR1 is SGHRS and CDR2 YFSETQ. The CDR3, as DNA: TGCGCCAGCAGCGCACAGGGGGCGATAGCTGAAGCTTTCTTT. Residues: CASSAQGAIAEAFF. Variable domain in full (rest from reference TRBV5-1 and TRBJ1-1): KAGVTQTPRYLIKTRGQQVTLSCSPISGHRSVSWYQQTPGQGLQFLFEYFSETQRNKGNFPGRFSGRQFSNSRSEMNVSTLELGDSALYLCASSAQGAIAEAFFGQGTRLTVV.

This clonotype was counted only a few times. The gene calls are TRBV20-1 and TRBJ2-5, with unresolved D. Germline V lookup: CDR1 DFQATT, CDR2 SNEGSKA (reference sequence). The CDR3 is made up of 13 amino acids. V was pared by 3 bases and J by 5 bases, with 13 bases between. The CDR3 nucleotides read TGCAGTGCTAGGAGGCCTCCCGCCGAGACCCAGTACTTC. Translation: CSARRPPAETQYF.